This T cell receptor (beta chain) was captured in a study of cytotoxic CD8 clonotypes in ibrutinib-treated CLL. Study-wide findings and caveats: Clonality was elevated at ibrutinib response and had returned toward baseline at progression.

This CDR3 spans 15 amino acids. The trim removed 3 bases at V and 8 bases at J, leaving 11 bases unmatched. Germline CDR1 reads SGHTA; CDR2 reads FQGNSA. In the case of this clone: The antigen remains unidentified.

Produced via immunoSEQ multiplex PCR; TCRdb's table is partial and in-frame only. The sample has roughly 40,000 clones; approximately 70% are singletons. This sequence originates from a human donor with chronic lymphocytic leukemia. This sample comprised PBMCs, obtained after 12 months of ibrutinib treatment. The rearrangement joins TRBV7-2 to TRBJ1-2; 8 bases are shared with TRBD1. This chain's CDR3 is CASSFRDRPLGGYTF. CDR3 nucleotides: TGTGCCAGCAGCTTCCGGGACAGGCCTCTGGGGGGCTACACCTTC.